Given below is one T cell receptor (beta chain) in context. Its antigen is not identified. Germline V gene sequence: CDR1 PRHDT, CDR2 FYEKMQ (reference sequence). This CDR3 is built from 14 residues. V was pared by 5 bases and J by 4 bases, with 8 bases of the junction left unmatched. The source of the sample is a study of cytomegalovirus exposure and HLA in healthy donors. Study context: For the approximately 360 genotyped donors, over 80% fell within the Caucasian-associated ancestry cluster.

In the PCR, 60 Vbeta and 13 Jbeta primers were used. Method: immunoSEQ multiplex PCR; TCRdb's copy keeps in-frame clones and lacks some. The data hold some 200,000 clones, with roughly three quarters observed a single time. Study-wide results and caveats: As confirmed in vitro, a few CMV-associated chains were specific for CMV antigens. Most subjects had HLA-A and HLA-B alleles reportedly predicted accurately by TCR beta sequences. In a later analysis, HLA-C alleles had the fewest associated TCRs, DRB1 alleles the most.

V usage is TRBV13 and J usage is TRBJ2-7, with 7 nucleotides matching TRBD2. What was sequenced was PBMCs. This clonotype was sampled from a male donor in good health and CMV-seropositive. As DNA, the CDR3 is TGTGCCAGCAGCACCCGGGAGGAGTGGTACGAGCAGTACTTC. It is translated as CASSTREEWYEQYF. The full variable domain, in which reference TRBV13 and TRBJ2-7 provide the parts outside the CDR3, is AAGVIQSPRHLIKEKRETATLKCYPIPRHDTVYWYQQGPGQDPQFLISFYEKMQSDKGSIPDRFSAQQFSDYHSELNMSSLELGDSALYFCASSTREEWYEQYFGPGTRLTVT.